This T cell receptor beta chain was identified during a study of Ad26.COV2.S vaccination and SARS-CoV-2 variants. Overall study: The donor participated in the COV1001 trial, in its Ad26.COV2.S arm. Intramuscularly, Ad26.COV2.S was given either once or twice, 56 days apart.

Treatment in this sample: about 20 received Ad26.COV2.S at low or high dose, single or two shots; roughly five received placebo; per-sample allocation not given. Collection of the samples took place on day 63 after the first injection of vaccine or placebo. Study-level results: Ad26.COV2.S recipients had broader spike-specific TCRs (P = 0.0014).

Repertoires were generated with immunoSEQ multiplex PCR, while TCRdb's copy carries only in-frame clones and drops some. This sample carries some 350,000 clones, roughly 81% of them seen once, and the ten largest clones take 3% to 4%. This CDR3 comprises 14 residues. Germline trimming cut 4 bases from V and 3 bases from J; bases unmatched to any gene: 6. The germline gives CDR1 MDHEN, CDR2 SYDVKM. To note about this clone: Antigen unknown.

This sequence was found in a person between 18 and 65 years old who received the Ad26.COV2.S COVID-19 vaccine or a placebo. The gene calls are TRBV28 and TRBJ2-7; TRBD1 agrees at 7 bases. Material: peripheral blood, obtained in a trial of Ad26.COV2.S vaccine versus placebo. The CDR3 protein is CASSSPRDSYEQYF. The CDR3 DNA sequence: TGTGCCAGCAGTTCCCCTAGGGACAGCTACGAGCAGTACTTC. Complete variable domain (other parts from reference TRBV28 and TRBJ2-7): DVKVTQSSRYLVKRTGEKVFLECVQDMDHENMFWYRQDPGLGLRLIYFSYDVKMKEKGDIPEGYSVSREKKERFSLILESASTNQTSMYLCASSSPRDSYEQYFGPGTRLTVT.